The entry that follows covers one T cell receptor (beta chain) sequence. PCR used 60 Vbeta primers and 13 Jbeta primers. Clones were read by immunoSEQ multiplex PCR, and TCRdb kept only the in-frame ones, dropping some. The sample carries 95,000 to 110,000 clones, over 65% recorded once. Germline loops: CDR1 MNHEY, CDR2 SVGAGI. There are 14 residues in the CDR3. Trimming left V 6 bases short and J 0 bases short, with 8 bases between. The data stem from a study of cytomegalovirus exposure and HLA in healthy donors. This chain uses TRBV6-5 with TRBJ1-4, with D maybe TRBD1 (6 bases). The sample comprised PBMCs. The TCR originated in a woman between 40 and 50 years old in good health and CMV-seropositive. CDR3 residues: CASRRTATNEKLFF. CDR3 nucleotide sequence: TGTGCCAGCAGAAGGACAGCAACTAATGAAAAACTGTTTTTT.